This TCR beta chain was obtained from a study of cytotoxic CD8 clonotypes in ibrutinib-treated CLL. Turning to the study itself: Enrolment comprised around twelve relapsed/refractory and roughly 15 treatment-naive patients; under 18 were IGHV unmutated. Response was recorded as partial in some 24 patients and complete in 2; at median 68 months, roughly 15 remained remitted and some twelve had progressed. The study's findings and limits: Exceeding age-matched healthy donors, baseline clonality also tracked the counts of circulating CD8+ T cells. The public clonotypes identified were infrequent and showed contraction or stability on treatment.

Sequenced by immunoSEQ multiplex PCR; TCRdb stores in-frame clones only, minus some. The sample carries about 68,000 clones, around 68% recorded once. Only a few counts were recorded for this clone. Its antigen is still unknown. The CDR3 extends over 13 amino acids. V shed 4 bases and J shed 0 bases, with 8 bases lying between them. CDR1 and CDR2 from the germline V gene are SGHNT and YYREEE (reference sequence). The sample here was PBMCs, taken after 12 months of ibrutinib treatment. This clonotype originated in a human donor with chronic lymphocytic leukemia. The chain links TRBV5-4 to TRBJ2-7; D is ambiguous. The CDR3 DNA sequence: TGTGCCAGCAGCGAGACCAGCTCCTACGAGCAGTACTTC. Translated, it gives CASSETSSYEQYF.